The 20 T cell receptor beta chains listed next were all sequenced from one sample in a study of control samples from healthy donors and cancer patients (dated by TCRdb to the early 2020s). Receptor libraries were prepared by the immunoSEQ multiplex PCR assay. TCRdb took over this immuneACCESS table, retaining in-frame rearrangements with V and J assigned. Such tables are incomplete; in checked studies, under half of the missing clones stem from an unresolved V gene, and the remainder is unexplained. The sample has about 120,000 clones on record, more than 70% of them singletons. Of the sample, approximately 3.2% falls within the top ten clones. The sequenced sample was blood. Receptors were obtained from a man aged 40-55 years in good health.

The chain uses TRBV7-9 and TRBJ2-2; D possibly matches TRBD1 or TRBD2 (5 bases each). The V gene lost 1 base and the J gene lost 3 bases, with 15 bases spanning the gap. The CDR3 has 17 residues. Germline-derived CDR1 and CDR2 are SEHNR and FQNEAQ (reference sequence). CDR3 amino acids: CASSLGRTGRDTGELFF. As DNA, the CDR3 is TGTGCCAGCAGCTTAGGTCGCACGGGGCGTGACACCGGGGAGCTGTTTTTT.

The rearrangement joins TRBV18 to TRBJ2-1; no clear D gene. The CDR3 length is 12 residues. Germline V CDR1 and CDR2: KGHSH, LQKENI. The V gene lost 6 bases and the J gene lost 0 bases, with 3 bases spanning the gap. CDR3 DNA: TGTGCCAGCTCCCTCTCCTACAATGAGCAGTTCTTC. Residues: CASSLSYNEQFF. Based on the CDR3 plus reference TRBV18 and TRBJ2-1, the full variable domain is NAGVMQNPRHLVRRRGQEARLRCSPMKGHSHVYWYRQLPEEGLKFMVYLQKENIIDESGMPKERFSAEFPKEGPSILRIQQVVRGDSAAYFCASSLSYNEQFFGPGTRLTVL.

A single count supports this clone. The V call is TRBV21-1, the J call TRBJ1-1. TRBV21-1 is tagged as a pseudogene. CDR3 length: 18 residues. The CDR3 here is CASSPKRGRIIMNTEAFF. The CDR3 DNA reads TGTGCCAGCAGCCCCAAGCGGGGGCGGATTATTATGAACACTGAAGCTTTCTTT.

This clone was counted a few times. J is TRBJ2-7 and V is TRBV6-6; the D is unclear. The CDR3 extends over 13 amino acids. The ends were cut back, 1 base at V and 3 bases at J, with 7 bases in the middle. The germline V gene encodes CDR1 MNHNY and CDR2 SVGAGI (reference sequence). CDR3 in amino acids: CASSYLDIYEQYF. The CDR3 DNA sequence: TGTGCCAGCAGTTACTTAGACATCTACGAGCAGTACTTC.

J is TRBJ1-4 and V is TRBV3-1 (or the pseudogene TRBV3-2); D is uncertain. The V end lost 4 bases, the J end lost 0 bases, and 9 bases lay between the germline ends. Germline V lookup: CDR1 LGHDT, CDR2 YNNKEL (reference sequence). The CDR3 loop spans 15 amino acids. Here the CDR3 reads CASSPLPATNEKLFF. The CDR3, as DNA: TGTGCCAGCAGCCCCCTTCCCGCAACTAATGAAAAACTGTTTTTT.

DNA of the CDR3: TGTGCCAGCAGCGACCCCGGACAGCACTCCTACGAGCAGTACTTC. Its protein is CASSDPGQHSYEQYF. The V and J genes are TRBV11-3 and TRBJ2-7, with D possibly matching TRBD1 (6 bases). V was trimmed by 5 bases and J by 0 bases, leaving 14 bases between them. This CDR3 spans 15 amino acids. The V gene's germline CDR1 is SGHNT and CDR2 YENEEA.

The genes are TRBV5-1 and TRBJ1-4; 8 nucleotides align to TRBD1. The CDR3 runs to 15 residues. Germline V gives CDR1 SGHRS, CDR2 YFSETQ. V shed 0 bases, J shed 3 bases, and the junction held 1 base outside the gene matches. The CDR3 loop reads CASSLGQGSNEKLFF. Here the CDR3 DNA reads TGCGCCAGCAGCTTGGGACAGGGGTCTAATGAAAAACTGTTTTTT.

This clone was seen ten or more times. This chain links TRBV19 with TRBJ2-2; D gene unclear. V was clipped by 6 bases and J by 6 bases, with 5 bases between them. CDR1 is LNHDA and CDR2 is SQIVND in the germline V gene (reference sequence). The CDR3 runs to 11 residues. The CDR3 sequence is CASRNSGELFF. Written as DNA, the CDR3 is TGTGCCAGTAGAAATTCCGGGGAGCTGTTTTTT. Supplemented by reference TRBV19 and TRBJ2-2, the full variable domain reads DGGITQSPKYLFRKEGQNVTLSCEQNLNHDAMYWYRQDPGQGLRLIYYSQIVNDFQKGDIAEGYSVSREKKESFPLTVTSAQKNPTAFYLCASRNSGELFFGEGSRLTVL.

A note on this clone: Other DNA sequences of this sample code for an identical CDR3. Here the CDR3 reads CASSPRDRTNEKLFF. The CDR3 DNA follows: TGTGCCAGCAGCCCCCGAGACAGGACTAATGAAAAACTGTTTTTT. This rearrangement joins TRBV3-1 (or the pseudogene TRBV3-2) to TRBJ1-4; tentatively, D is TRBD1 (6 bases). The germline CDR1 and CDR2 sequences are LGHDT and YNNKEL (reference sequence). V lost 4 bases and J lost 2, with 11 bases in between. The CDR3 is 15 amino acids.

The chain carries TRBV13 and TRBJ2-3; 8 bases are a match to TRBD2. V lost 1 base, J lost 1 base, and 1 base stayed unmatched. This CDR3 is 15 amino acids long. Germline V gives CDR1 PRHDT, CDR2 FYEKMQ (reference sequence). The chain's CDR3 is CASSLAGGRTDTQYF. DNA for the CDR3: TGTGCCAGCAGCTTAGCGGGGGGGCGCACAGATACGCAGTATTTT.

In its sample, this clone was seen once. The rearrangement uses TRBV2 and TRBJ1-5; D gene unclear. V was clipped by 5 bases and J by 0 bases, with 5 bases between them. In germline, CDR1 is SNHLY, CDR2 FYNNEI. CDR3 length: 13 residues. CDR3: CASSKDSNQPQHF. DNA of the CDR3: TGTGCCAGCAGTAAGGATAGCAATCAGCCCCAGCATTTT.

CDR3 sequence: CASSGQALEKLFF. CDR3 in DNA: TGCGCCAGCAGTGGACAGGCTCTTGAAAAACTGTTTTTT. The chain joins TRBV10-2 to TRBJ1-4; D may be TRBD1 (6 bases). This CDR3 has 13 amino acids. The germline CDR1 and CDR2 sequences are WSHSY and SAAADI. Trimming stripped 4 bases from V and 7 bases from J, with 10 bases between.

This chain links TRBV27 with TRBJ2-7, with 10 positions matching TRBD1. V gave up 3 bases and J gave up 0 bases; unmatched junction bases: 8. Germline assignment: CDR1 MNHEY and CDR2 SMNVEV (reference sequence). CDR3 length: 17 amino acids. This CDR3 reads CASSLGRQGATSYEQYF. The CDR3 region has the DNA TGTGCCAGCAGTTTGGGAAGACAGGGGGCTACCTCCTACGAGCAGTACTTC.

The rearrangement links TRBV4-3 to TRBJ1-6; 10 positions agree with TRBD1. Germline values: CDR1 LGHNA, CDR2 YSLEER. V gave up 0 bases and J gave up 5 bases; unmatched junction bases: 13. The CDR3 spans 20 residues. CDR3 in amino acids: CASSQDNWDRGDHDNSPLHF. CDR3 coding DNA: TGCGCCAGCAGCCAAGATAATTGGGACAGGGGCGACCATGATAATTCACCCCTCCACTTT.

The genes are TRBV9 and TRBJ2-3; 10 nucleotides align to TRBD2. The CDR3 is made up of 17 amino acids. V was clipped by 0 bases and J by 2 bases; unmatched bases: 6. Per germline, CDR1 SGDLS and CDR2 YYNGEE. The CDR3 DNA sequence: TGTGCCAGCAGCGTAGCAGCTAGCGGGGGCAACACAGATACGCAGTATTTT. Protein: CASSVAASGGNTDTQYF.

The CDR3 DNA reads TGCAGCGTGGGCGACAGGGCAAGCACAGATACGCAGTATTTT. It encodes CSVGDRASTDTQYF. The genes are TRBV29-1 and TRBJ2-3; 7 bases line up with TRBD1. V shed 6 bases, J shed 0 bases, and the junction held 6 bases outside the gene matches. This CDR3 has 14 residues. The germline V gene encodes CDR1 SQVTM and CDR2 ANQGSEA.

This clone came up once. The chain joins TRBV5-1 to TRBJ2-2; D is unresolved. The CDR3 is made up of 14 amino acids. V dropped 4 bases and J dropped 1 base, with 8 bases sitting between them. CDR1 and CDR2 (germline): SGHRS, YFSETQ. The CDR3 loop reads CASSRERNTGELFF. The CDR3 DNA is TGCGCCAGCAGCAGAGAGAGGAACACCGGGGAGCTGTTTTTT. Using reference TRBV5-1 and TRBJ2-2 for the parts outside the CDR3, the full variable domain is KAGVTQTPRYLIKTRGQQVTLSCSPISGHRSVSWYQQTPGQGLQFLFEYFSETQRNKGNFPGRFSGRQFSNSRSEMNVSTLELGDSALYLCASSRERNTGELFFGEGSRLTVL.

The chain couples TRBV19 to TRBJ1-2; D gene ambiguous. There are 14 residues in the CDR3. Germline V gene data show CDR1 as LNHDA and CDR2 as SQIVND (reference sequence). V dropped 6 bases and J dropped 1 base, with 12 bases sitting between them. CDR3 sequence reads: CASRESGRNYGYTF. The DNA of the CDR3 is TGTGCCAGTAGGGAGAGTGGACGTAACTATGGCTACACCTTC.

The V and J genes are TRBV24-1 and TRBJ2-5; TRBD1 might be the D (5 bases). Between the trimmed V and J ends, which lost 6 bases and 4 bases, there was a span of 14 bases. CDR3 length: 14 amino acids. Germline assignment: CDR1 KGHDR and CDR2 SFDVKD. CDR3 bases: TGTGCCACCAGTCTTGGCAGGGCTGGAGAGACCCAGTACTTC. Its translation: CATSLGRAGETQYF.

The chain combines TRBV6-4 with TRBJ1-6; weak D call: TRBD1 (6 bases). Germline V gene sequence: CDR1 MRHNA, CDR2 SNTAGT. CDR3 length equals 18 residues. The V gene lost 4 bases and the J gene lost 7 bases, with 23 bases spanning the gap. CDR3 sequence reads: CASSAHPTGQTPNSPLHF. CDR3 DNA: TGTGCCAGCAGTGCCCACCCGACCGGACAGACACCCAATTCACCCCTCCACTTT.